This passage covers 8 T cell receptor beta chains from one sample sequenced in a study of pediatric ulcerative colitis. During colonoscopy, one to two rectal pinch biopsies were collected. Sequencing was performed with immunoSEQ multiplex PCR; in TCRdb, only in-frame clones are kept and a portion is missing. The sample shows approximately 40,000 clones, about 81% of them seen only once. Source material: gut tissue. Receptor source: a boy between 10 and 17 years old with severe ulcerative colitis.

V and J are TRBV13 and TRBJ1-5; 7 nucleotides match TRBD1. V shed 0 bases, J shed 2 bases, and the junction held 1 base outside the gene matches. The CDR3 contains 15 residues. Germline V gene lookup returns CDR1 PRHDT and CDR2 FYEKMQ (reference sequence). CDR3 sequence (DNA): TGTGCCAGCAGCTTAGGGCAGGGGGGCAATCAGCCCCAGCATTTT. Protein: CASSLGQGGNQPQHF.

The V call is TRBV21-1, the J call TRBJ2-2. TRBV21-1 is designated a pseudogene. The CDR3 is 14 amino acids. The CDR3 reads CASIFVGRSGELFF. As DNA, the CDR3 is TGTGCCAGCATTTTCGTAGGGCGCAGCGGGGAGCTGTTTTTT.

This chain uses TRBV5-1 with TRBJ2-3, with TRBD2 matching over 12 bases. The CDR3 loop spans 13 amino acids. Germline CDR1 SGHRS, CDR2 YFSETQ. J was trimmed by 5 bases and V by 7 bases; bases with no gene match: 2. This CDR3 is CASGGLAGDTQYF. CDR3 coding DNA: TGCGCCAGCGGGGGACTAGCGGGAGATACGCAGTATTTT.

This clone appeared once. This chain links TRBV6-1 with TRBJ2-7; 7 nucleotides agree with TRBD1. This CDR3 is built from 15 residues. V shed 2 bases and J 3 bases; nucleotides not matched to a gene: 7. Germline values: CDR1 MNHNS, CDR2 SASEGT. The CDR3 DNA follows: TGTGCCAGCAGTGAACCGGGACAGACTTTCTACGAGCAGTACTTC. This sequence encodes CASSEPGQTFYEQYF.

This sequence joins TRBV7-2 and TRBJ2-7; possible D gene TRBD2, 5 bases. CDR3 length: 13 residues. Trimming removed 4 bases from V and 6 bases from J, with 13 bases in between. Germline V gene sequence: CDR1 SGHTA, CDR2 FQGNSA. CDR3 sequence reads: CASSSSRAGEQYF. The CDR3 DNA reads TGTGCCAGCAGCTCCTCGCGGGCTGGCGAGCAGTACTTC.

This rearrangement joins TRBV6-5 to TRBJ2-1; 7 nucleotides align to TRBD2. This CDR3 region has 14 residues. V dropped 6 bases and J dropped 4; count of bases not matched to a gene: 6. Germline V gene lookup returns CDR1 MNHEY and CDR2 SVGAGI. For the CDR3, the DNA is TGTGCCAGCAGACAGAGCGGGGAATACAATGAGCAGTTCTTC. Encoded protein: CASRQSGEYNEQFF.

V usage is TRBV5-6 and J usage is TRBJ2-7; no reliable D call. The CDR3 extends over 12 amino acids. Trimming cost V 0 bases and J 2 bases, with 3 bases left between them. Looked up from germline, CDR1 is SGHDT and CDR2 is YYEEEE. Written as DNA, the CDR3 is TGTGCCAGCAGCTTGGGCGCCTACGAGCAGTACTTC. Amino acid sequence: CASSLGAYEQYF.

The chain links TRBV7-2 to TRBJ2-7, with D perhaps TRBD1 (6 bases). This CDR3 comprises 15 residues. CDR1 is SGHTA and CDR2 is FQGNSA in the germline V gene. The V end lost 5 bases, the J end lost 4 bases, and 18 bases lay between the germline ends. Written as DNA, the CDR3 is TGTGCCAGCAGCCTAGGGTGGGGGCCTGCGTACGAGCAGTACTTC. Protein sequence: CASSLGWGPAYEQYF.